The sample holds a few counts of the clone carrying this T cell receptor beta chain. No antigen is known for it. The CDR3 regions of TCR beta were amplified from RNA transcripts. The study used the HTBI primer set for a first-round RT-PCR of the TCR CDR3. TCRdb re-called the multiplex PCR reads through MiXCR, storing one row per CDR3 protein. The repertoire includes just over 550,000 distinct CDR3 sequences, about 45% of them detected once, and about 8.2% sits in the top ten. These data are taken from a study of T cells in Graves' hyperthyroidism and ophthalmopathy. Germline CDR1 and CDR2: SNHLY and FYNNEI. The CDR3 consists of 16 residues. V was shortened by 6 bases and J by 4 bases, with 19 bases between the two germline ends. Findings of the study overall: Most thyroid-expanded clonotypes above 0.001 were also found in blood.

The sequencing input was peripheral blood or thyroid tissue (not recorded which). The clonotype was recovered from a woman in her late teens or twenties with Graves' hyperthyroidism. The chain joins TRBV2 to TRBJ1-3, with D tentatively TRBD1 (6 bases). In DNA, the CDR3 is TGTGCCAGCAGCCTCTCTGGGGGGGCTTGGGGAAACACCATATATTTT. It yields the protein CASSLSGGAWGNTIYF.